The clone carrying this TCR beta chain was seen a handful of times. Its specificity is not known. These data are taken from a study of T cell repertoires in cytomegalovirus infection. The CDR3 totals 13 residues. The germline V gene has CDR1 SGHRS and CDR2 YFSETQ. J gave up 6 bases and V 4 bases, and 5 bases lay outside the gene matches. TCRdb used MiXCR to reprocess the reads, holding one entry per CDR3 protein. The table lists some 320,000 distinct CDR3 sequences, approximately 32% of them singletons. The V gene is TRBV5-1, the J gene TRBJ2-7, with TRBD1 identical over 9 bases. Sequenced material: cultured PBMCs, taken from culture after CMV antigen stimulation. The source is a human donor in good health (CMV status not recorded). Some clones in this sample may be carry-over from other donors' samples. This CDR3 reads CASSEGQGGEQYF. In nucleotides, the CDR3 is TGCGCCAGCAGCGAGGGACAGGGCGGCGAGCAGTACTTC.